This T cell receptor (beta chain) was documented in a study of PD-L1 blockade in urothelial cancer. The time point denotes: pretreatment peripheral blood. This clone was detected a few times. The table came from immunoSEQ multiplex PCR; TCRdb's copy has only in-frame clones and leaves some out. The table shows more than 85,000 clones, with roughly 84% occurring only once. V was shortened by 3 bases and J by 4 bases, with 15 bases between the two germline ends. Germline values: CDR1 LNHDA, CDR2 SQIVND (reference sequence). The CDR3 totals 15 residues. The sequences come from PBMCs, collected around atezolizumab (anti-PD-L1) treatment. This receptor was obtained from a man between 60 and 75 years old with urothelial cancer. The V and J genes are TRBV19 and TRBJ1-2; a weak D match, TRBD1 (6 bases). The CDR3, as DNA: TGTGCCAGTAGTATTGCGGACAGAGATTCCTATGGCTACACCTTC. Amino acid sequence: CASSIADRDSYGYTF.